This is a list of T cell receptor beta chains from one sample in a study of blood T cell repertoires in COVID-19. Sequenced by immunoSEQ multiplex PCR; TCRdb stores in-frame clones only, minus some. The table shows some 170,000 clones, with approximately 86% occurring only once. Sequencing was performed on peripheral blood. All receptors derive from a woman in her fifties or sixties with acute or convalescent COVID-19. The CDR3 runs from the conserved cysteine through the conserved F or W. Each record gives: V gene, D gene, J gene, CDR3 protein. The D gene is left open where the match is weak.

>TRBV4-1|-|TRBJ1-1
CASSQVQRTEAFF
>TRBV10-3|-|TRBJ1-5
CAISESPRGDGNQPQHF
>TRBV4-1|TRBD2|TRBJ2-3
CASSRLAESTDTQYF
>TRBV19|-|TRBJ1-4
CASSMSSGEKLFF
>TRBV9|TRBD1|TRBJ1-2
CASSAGTGRNYGYTF
>TRBV11-2|-|TRBJ1-4
CASSPTGMRNEKLFF
>TRBV7-2|-|TRBJ2-7
CASSPGAGASYEQYF
>TRBV7-2|TRBD1|TRBJ1-1
CASSSKTGVTEAFF
>TRBV19|-|TRBJ2-7
CASSNPQGDEQYF
>TRBV28|TRBD2|TRBJ2-2
CASRVAGVDTGELFF
>TRBV19|-|TRBJ1-2
CATDGSYGYTF
>TRBV3-1/TRBV3-2|TRBD1|TRBJ1-1
CASSQVITHRGRFTEAFF
>TRBV9|-|TRBJ2-7
CASSVGSSSYEQYF
>TRBV5-6|-|TRBJ2-4
CASSLVGTQNAKNIQYF
>TRBV4-3|-|TRBJ1-2
CASSQDRDTYGYTF
>TRBV6-5|TRBD1|TRBJ1-1
CASSYGQGIEAFF
>TRBV4-1|TRBD2|TRBJ2-7
CASSRTTSGNSYEQYF
>TRBV30|TRBD2|TRBJ2-7
CAWSTIRDSLAGAYEQYF
>TRBV28|TRBD1|TRBJ1-5
CASSTGQGVGQPQHF
>TRBV19|-|TRBJ1-2
CASSIGGGQFYGYTF
>TRBV6-5|TRBD1|TRBJ1-2
CASSYAGTGLAYGYTF
>TRBV15|TRBD1|TRBJ2-7
CATSSPPGTGDSYEQYF
>TRBV20-1|-|TRBJ1-2
CSAPPGYTF
>TRBV18|-|TRBJ1-4
CASSPNRDEKLFF
>TRBV5-1|-|TRBJ1-4
CASSLRGGNWEKLFF
>TRBV18|TRBD1|TRBJ1-4
CASSTGGTNEKLFF
>TRBV30|-|TRBJ1-5
CAWSVRLDLRGNQPQHF
>TRBV19|TRBD1|TRBJ1-1
CASSIQGANTEAFF
>TRBV29-1|TRBD1|TRBJ1-5
CSVLTGWDGQPQHF
>TRBV5-1|TRBD2|TRBJ2-7
CASSKTSGDHYEQYF
>TRBV5-1|TRBD1|TRBJ1-2
CASSLGQGAYGYTF
>TRBV5-8|-|TRBJ1-1
CASSRILGGKGKPEAFF
>TRBV6-1|-|TRBJ1-2
CASSEEQGSYGYTF
>TRBV30|-|TRBJ2-7
CAWSATGLVSYEQYF
>TRBV7-9|-|TRBJ1-1
CASSLDTLNTEAFF
>TRBV9|-|TRBJ1-5
CASSPKSCRESNQPQHF
>TRBV11-3|-|TRBJ1-1
CASSPRRVNTEAFF
>TRBV19|TRBD1|TRBJ1-5
CASGITGDSNQPQHF
>TRBV20-1|-|TRBJ1-4
CSASGAGSTNEKLFF
>TRBV9|TRBD1|TRBJ1-5
CASSAWTGQPQHF
>TRBV11-3|-|TRBJ2-3
CASSFLDGGTDTQYF
>TRBV10-3|-|TRBJ1-6
CAISSANSPLHF
>TRBV11-2|TRBD2|TRBJ2-7
CASSPQLQAGSYEQYF
>TRBV21-1|-|TRBJ2-7
CASSRRSGTSYEQYF
>TRBV6-2/TRBV6-3|TRBD2|TRBJ2-1
CASSLDILAGGRGQFF
>TRBV27|-|TRBJ1-5
CASSLSPAGNQPQHF
>TRBV5-1|-|TRBJ1-5
CASSFGDQPQHF
>TRBV7-2|-|TRBJ1-5
CASSFAGTNNQPQHF
>TRBV24-1|-|TRBJ1-5
CATSDPGTSNYSNQPQHF
>TRBV9|-|TRBJ2-7
CASSVGWSPLSYEQYF
>TRBV9|-|TRBJ1-5
CASSVAGTADQPQHF
>TRBV4-2|TRBD1|TRBJ1-1
CASSQGQGANTEAFF
>TRBV2|-|TRBJ2-1
CASRSHTGRNNEQFF
>TRBV6-5|-|TRBJ2-7
CASTGTLYEQYF
>TRBV6-5|TRBD1|TRBJ1-5
CASSYSGTGEQPQHF
>TRBV18|TRBD2|TRBJ2-2
CASSGTSHGGTGELFF
>TRBV30|-|TRBJ2-7
CAWSLGGSYEQYF
>TRBV7-3|-|TRBJ1-6
CASSSDGVVSPLHF
>TRBV19|-|TRBJ1-4
CASKDRAPATNEKLFF
>TRBV7-9|-|TRBJ2-7
CASSVEGSYEQYF